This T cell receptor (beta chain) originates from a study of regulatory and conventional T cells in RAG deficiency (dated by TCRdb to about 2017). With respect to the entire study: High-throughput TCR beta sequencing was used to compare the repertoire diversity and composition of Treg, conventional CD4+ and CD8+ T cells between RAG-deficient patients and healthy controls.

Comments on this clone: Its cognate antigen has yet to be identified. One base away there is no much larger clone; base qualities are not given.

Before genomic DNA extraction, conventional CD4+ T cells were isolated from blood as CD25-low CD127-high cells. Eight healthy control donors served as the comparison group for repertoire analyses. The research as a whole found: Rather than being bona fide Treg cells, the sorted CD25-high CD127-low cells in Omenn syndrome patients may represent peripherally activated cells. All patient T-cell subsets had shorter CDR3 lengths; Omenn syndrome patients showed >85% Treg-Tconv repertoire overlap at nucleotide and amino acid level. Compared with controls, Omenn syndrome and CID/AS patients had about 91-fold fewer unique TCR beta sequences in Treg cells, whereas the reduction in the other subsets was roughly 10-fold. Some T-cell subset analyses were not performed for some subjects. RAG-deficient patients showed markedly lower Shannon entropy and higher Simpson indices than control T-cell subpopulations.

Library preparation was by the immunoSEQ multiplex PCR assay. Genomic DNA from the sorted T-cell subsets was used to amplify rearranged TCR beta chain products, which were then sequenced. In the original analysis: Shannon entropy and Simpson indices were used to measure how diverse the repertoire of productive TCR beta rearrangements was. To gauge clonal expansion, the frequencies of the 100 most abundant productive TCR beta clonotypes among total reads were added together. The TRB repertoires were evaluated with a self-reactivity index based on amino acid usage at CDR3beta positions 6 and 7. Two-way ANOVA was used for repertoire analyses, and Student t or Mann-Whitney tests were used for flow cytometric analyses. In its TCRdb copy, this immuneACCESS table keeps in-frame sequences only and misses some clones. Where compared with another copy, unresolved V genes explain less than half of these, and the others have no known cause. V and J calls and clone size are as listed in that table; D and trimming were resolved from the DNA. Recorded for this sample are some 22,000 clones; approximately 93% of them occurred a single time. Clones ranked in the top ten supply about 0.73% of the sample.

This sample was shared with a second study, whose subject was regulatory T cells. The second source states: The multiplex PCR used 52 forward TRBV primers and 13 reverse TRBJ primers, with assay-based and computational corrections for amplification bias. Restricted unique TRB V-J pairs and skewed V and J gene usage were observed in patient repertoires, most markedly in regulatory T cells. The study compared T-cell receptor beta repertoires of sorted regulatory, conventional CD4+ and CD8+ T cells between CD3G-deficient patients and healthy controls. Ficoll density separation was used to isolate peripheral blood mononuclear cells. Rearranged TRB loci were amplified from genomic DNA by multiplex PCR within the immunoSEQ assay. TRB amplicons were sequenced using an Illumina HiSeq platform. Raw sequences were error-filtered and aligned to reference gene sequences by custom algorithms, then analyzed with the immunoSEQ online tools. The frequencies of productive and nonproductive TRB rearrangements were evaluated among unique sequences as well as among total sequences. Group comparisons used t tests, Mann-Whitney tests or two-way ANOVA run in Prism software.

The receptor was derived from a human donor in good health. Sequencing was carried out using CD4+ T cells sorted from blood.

The CDR3 reads as follows: CASNSLLQSISYEQYF. The DNA sequence reads TGTGCCAGCAACAGCTTGTTGCAGAGTATCTCCTACGAGCAGTACTTC. The chain is encoded by TRBV5-6 joined to TRBJ2-7; no D gene is confidently identified. Between the V and J ends, shortened by 6 bases and 0 bases respectively, the junction contains 19 bases. CDR1 is given as SGHDT and CDR2 as YYEEEE, both from the germline V gene. There are 16 amino acids in the CDR3, from cysteine to phenylalanine inclusive. Here the CDR3 DNA is all that survives: 48 bases in frame from base 1.